The 24 T cell receptor beta chains below were found in one sample sequenced in a study of blood T cell repertoires in COVID-19. Clones were read by immunoSEQ multiplex PCR, and TCRdb kept only the in-frame ones, dropping some. The sample lists 380,000 or so clones, roughly 86% occurring once. The sample taken for sequencing was PBMCs or T cells enriched from blood (not recorded which). These TCRs come from a woman aged 40 to 55 with acute COVID-19.

Note on this clone: Distinct nucleotide sequences in the sample also encode this CDR3. This chain uses TRBV5-1 with TRBJ1-2; TRBD1 matches 9 bases. Germline lookup yields CDR1 SGHRS and CDR2 YFSETQ. The CDR3 runs 13 residues. V gave up 1 base and J gave up 7 bases; unmatched junction bases: 2. In DNA, the CDR3 is TGCGCCAGCAGCTTGTCACAGGGGGCTGGCTACACCTTC. Translation gives CASSLSQGAGYTF.

This clone was detected only a few times. The V and J genes are TRBV4-1 and TRBJ1-1; D call uncertain. V dropped 2 bases and J dropped 6 bases, with 4 bases sitting between them. Germline V gives CDR1 MGHRA, CDR2 YSYEKL. The CDR3 is made up of 11 amino acids. CDR3 coding DNA: TGCGCCAGCAGCCAATCAGCTGAAGCTTTCTTT. Residues: CASSQSAEAFF.

The chain joins TRBV6-1 to TRBJ1-3; a weak D match, TRBD1 (5 bases). The CDR3 consists of 16 residues. Trimming took off 2 bases at V and 0 bases at J, with 11 bases between the two ends. CDR1 MNHNS and CDR2 SASEGT come from the germline V gene. This CDR3 reads CASSEIPGSSGNTIYF. CDR3 in DNA: TGTGCCAGCAGTGAAATCCCAGGGTCCTCTGGAAACACCATATATTTT.

This sequence joins TRBV25-1 and TRBJ1-1; TRBD1 is a possible D gene (5 bases). CDR3 size: 13 residues. V shed 2 bases and J shed 4 bases, with 8 bases lying between them. Germline V lookup: CDR1 MGHDK, CDR2 SYGVNS. CDR3 sequence reads: CASSEAGFTEAFF. The CDR3 bases are TGTGCCAGCAGTGAAGCAGGGTTCACTGAAGCTTTCTTT.

This clone was detected only once. The chain employs TRBV7-2 and TRBJ2-1; 9 positions match TRBD2. CDR3 length: 15 residues. Per the germline V gene, CDR1 is SGHTA and CDR2 is FQGNSA. After removal of 2 bases from V and 6 bases from J, the junction contained 5 bases not matched to a gene. The chain's CDR3 is CASSLRRGGSNEQFF. The CDR3 DNA reads TGTGCCAGCAGCTTAAGGCGGGGGGGCAGCAATGAGCAGTTCTTC.

This clone was detected only a few times. J is TRBJ2-7 and V is TRBV21-1; the D call of TRBD2 is as the table states it, not checked on the DNA. TRBV21-1 is a recognized pseudogene. The CDR3 is made up of 17 amino acids. This CDR3 reads CASSMETSGGDSYEQYF. The CDR3, as DNA: TGTGCCAGCAGCATGGAGACTAGCGGGGGAGACTCCTACGAGCAGTACTTC.

The chain employs TRBV12-5 and TRBJ2-7; the match to TRBD1 covers 12 bases. Germline trimming cut 5 bases from V and 8 bases from J; bases unmatched to any gene: 10. Germline CDR1 is LGHNT and CDR2 is FRNRAP. CDR3 length: 15 residues. This chain's CDR3 is CASGPDTGTGGKQYF. As DNA, the CDR3 is TGTGCTAGTGGTCCGGACACCGGGACAGGGGGCAAGCAGTACTTC.

The chain combines TRBV7-9 with TRBJ1-2, with no clear D. The V gene lost 2 bases and the J gene lost 4 bases, with 14 bases spanning the gap. Germline CDR1 SEHNR, CDR2 FQNEAQ (reference sequence). The CDR3 is 15 amino acids. For the CDR3, the DNA is TGTGCCAGCAGCTTACCTCGCCACGTCGGCTATGGCTACACCTTC. It is translated as CASSLPRHVGYGYTF.

The sample holds a few counts of this clone. Compared with germline, one end of the junction differs, possibly owing to a read error. The chain is built from TRBV4-2 and TRBJ1-2; D possibly corresponds to TRBD1 (5 bases). Germline V gene lookup returns CDR1 LGHNA and CDR2 YNFKEQ. The CDR3 is 15 amino acids. The DNA for the CDR3 is TGTGCCAGCAGCGAAGACAGTGCAGCTAACTATGGCTACACCTTC. Protein sequence: CASSEDSAANYGYTF.

The rearrangement links TRBV5-1 to TRBJ1-2, with 10 bases that match TRBD1. The CDR3 totals 15 residues. After removal of 4 bases from V and 7 bases from J, the junction contained 10 bases not matched to a gene. Germline CDR1 SGHRS, CDR2 YFSETQ. DNA of the CDR3: TGCGCCAGCAGCGCCGGGACAGGGGATTTGAGTGGCTACACCTTC. Amino acids: CASSAGTGDLSGYTF.

The chain has TRBV6-5 and TRBJ1-2; 7 nucleotides align to TRBD1. J lost 0 bases, V lost 6 bases, and 4 bases had no gene match. CDR1 is MNHEY and CDR2 is SVGAGI in the germline V gene. The CDR3 totals 14 residues. The CDR3 nucleotides read TGTGCCAGCAGGGGGGACAGATCTAACTATGGCTACACCTTC. Amino acid sequence: CASRGDRSNYGYTF.

In this sample, this clone turned up once. This chain joins TRBV29-1 and TRBJ1-2; 9 bases match TRBD1. Trimming took 7 bases from V and 9 from J; bases not matched to a gene: 6. This CDR3 spans 11 amino acids. Per the germline V gene, CDR1 is SQVTM and CDR2 is ANQGSEA. CDR3 sequence reads: CSDRTGDSYTF. The CDR3 DNA is TGCAGCGACCGGACAGGGGATAGCTACACCTTC.

V usage is TRBV24-1 and J usage is TRBJ2-5; 9 bases match TRBD1. The CDR3 loop spans 16 amino acids. Germline V gene sequence: CDR1 KGHDR, CDR2 SFDVKD. With 0 bases clipped from V and 5 bases from J, the junction kept 6 bases outside the gene matches. This CDR3 is CATSDLQQGAWETQYF. CDR3 nucleotides: TGTGCCACCAGTGATTTGCAACAGGGGGCGTGGGAGACCCAGTACTTC.

This clone was recorded a few times. This chain links TRBV10-2 with TRBJ2-7, with 13 bases matching TRBD2. The germline gives CDR1 WSHSY, CDR2 SAAADI. J lost 9 bases, V lost 2 bases, and 4 bases had no gene match. This CDR3 is built from 14 residues. The CDR3 bases are TGCGCCAGCAGTGAGACTAGCGGGGGGGCCGTGCAGTACTTC. Protein sequence: CASSETSGGAVQYF.

The CDR3 here is CASSEGTSDSYEQYF. The CDR3 nucleotides read TGTGCCAGCAGTGAAGGGACTAGCGATAGCTACGAGCAGTACTTC. The J gene is TRBJ2-7, the V gene TRBV6-1, with TRBD2 matching 9 bases. The germline CDR1 and CDR2 sequences are MNHNS and SASEGT. Trimming removed 1 base from V and 3 bases from J; junction bases left unmatched: 4. CDR3 length: 15 residues.

The chain combines TRBV7-8 with TRBJ1-6; 7 nucleotides line up with TRBD1. CDR1 and CDR2 from the germline V gene are SGHVS and FQNEAQ. This CDR3 has 15 residues. V shed 2 bases and J 5 bases; nucleotides not matched to a gene: 3. CDR3: CASSLIGGNNSPLHF. CDR3 DNA: TGTGCCAGCAGCTTAATAGGGGGCAATAATTCACCCCTCCACTTT.

The chain has TRBV3-1 (or the pseudogene TRBV3-2) and TRBJ1-6; TRBD1 matches 8 bases. This CDR3 spans 14 amino acids. Germline-derived CDR1 and CDR2 are LGHDT and YNNKEL (reference sequence). Trimming at V came to 6 bases and at J to 9 bases, leaving 7 bases not matched to a gene. The CDR3 here is CASREQGERSPLHF. In DNA form, the CDR3 reads TGTGCCAGCAGGGAACAGGGGGAGCGTTCACCCCTCCACTTT.

This sequence joins TRBV5-4 and TRBJ1-1, with 7 positions matching TRBD1. Per germline, CDR1 SGHNT and CDR2 YYREEE (reference sequence). The length of the CDR3 is 14 residues. Trimming took 4 bases from V and 5 from J; bases not matched to a gene: 8. Written as DNA, the CDR3 is TGTGCCAGCAGCCCCGACCCAGGGGGGACTGAAGCTTTCTTT. Translated: CASSPDPGGTEAFF.

The chain has TRBV7-9 and TRBJ1-2; D gene uncertain. This CDR3 contains 15 residues. Trimming stripped 1 base from V and 0 bases from J, with 9 bases between. Germline V gene lookup returns CDR1 SEHNR and CDR2 FQNEAQ (reference sequence). CDR3: CASSLVGEANYGYTF. CDR3 coding DNA: TGTGCCAGCAGCTTAGTCGGGGAGGCTAACTATGGCTACACCTTC. The full variable domain, completed using reference TRBV7-9 and TRBJ1-2, is DTGVSQNPRHKITKRGQNVTFRCDPISEHNRLYWYRQTLGQGPEFLTYFQNEAQLEKSRLLSDRFSAERPKGSFSTLEIQRTEQGDSAMYLCASSLVGEANYGYTFGSGTRLTVV.

The V call is TRBV2, the J call TRBJ1-5, with 9 bases matching TRBD1. The junction had 1 base not matched to a gene; V was cut back by 3 bases and J by 4 bases. The V gene's germline CDR1 is SNHLY and CDR2 FYNNEI. The CDR3 sequence is 14 residues long. The CDR3, as DNA: TGTGCCAGCAGTGATGGACAGGGGAATCAGCCCCAGCATTTT. Translated, it gives CASSDGQGNQPQHF.

This chain links TRBV6-5 with TRBJ1-5, with no clear D. The germline V gene has CDR1 MNHEY and CDR2 SVGAGI. V dropped 0 bases and J dropped 6 bases, with 12 bases sitting between them. The CDR3 is 15 amino acids. CDR3 sequence (DNA): TGTGCCAGCAGTTACTCGCGGGAGATAGGTCAGCCCCAGCATTTT. Protein product: CASSYSREIGQPQHF.

The DNA for the CDR3 is TGTGCCAGCAGTCCTTTGTTCAGCTATGGCTACACCTTC. Translating gives CASSPLFSYGYTF. This chain joins TRBV12-3 or TRBV12-4 and TRBJ1-2; D ambiguous. The CDR3 length is 13 residues. V was cut by 5 bases and J by 4 bases, with 11 bases left in between.

This clone was counted once. The gene calls are TRBV7-9 and TRBJ2-1, with unresolved D. This CDR3 contains 14 residues. Germline values: CDR1 SEHNR, CDR2 FQNEAQ (reference sequence). V lost 2 bases and J 8 bases, leaving 13 bases between the germline ends. For the CDR3, the DNA is TGTGCCAGCAGCTTAAACAGTTTAGGCGATGAGCAGTTCTTC. It translates to CASSLNSLGDEQFF.

This clone was detected a few times. The chain couples TRBV7-9 to TRBJ2-2; D possibly corresponds to TRBD2 (7 bases). V lost 1 base and J lost 4, with 13 bases in between. CDR1 and CDR2 from the germline V gene are SEHNR and FQNEAQ (reference sequence). The CDR3 extends over 16 amino acids. CDR3 loop: CASSLGRGAGTGELFF. In DNA form, the CDR3 reads TGTGCCAGCAGCTTAGGTCGGGGGGCTGGCACCGGGGAGCTGTTTTTT. Complete variable domain (other parts from reference TRBV7-9 and TRBJ2-2): DTGVSQNPRHKITKRGQNVTFRCDPISEHNRLYWYRQTLGQGPEFLTYFQNEAQLEKSRLLSDRFSAERPKGSFSTLEIQRTEQGDSAMYLCASSLGRGAGTGELFFGEGSRLTVL.